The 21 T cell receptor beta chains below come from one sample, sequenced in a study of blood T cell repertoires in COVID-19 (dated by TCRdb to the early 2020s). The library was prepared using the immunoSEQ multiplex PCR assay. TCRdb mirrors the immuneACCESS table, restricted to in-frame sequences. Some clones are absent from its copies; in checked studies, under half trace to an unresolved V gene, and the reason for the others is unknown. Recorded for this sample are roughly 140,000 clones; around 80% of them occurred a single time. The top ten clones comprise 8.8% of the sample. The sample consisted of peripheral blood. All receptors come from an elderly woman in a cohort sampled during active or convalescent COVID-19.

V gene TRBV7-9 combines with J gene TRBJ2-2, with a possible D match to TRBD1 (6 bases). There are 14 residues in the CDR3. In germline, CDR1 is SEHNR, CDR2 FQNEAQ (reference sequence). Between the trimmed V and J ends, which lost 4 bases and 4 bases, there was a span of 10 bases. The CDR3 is CASSSSRGTGELFF. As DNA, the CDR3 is TGTGCCAGCAGCTCAAGCAGGGGCACCGGGGAGCTGTTTTTT. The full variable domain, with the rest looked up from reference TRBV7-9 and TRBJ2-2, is DTGVSQNPRHKITKRGQNVTFRCDPISEHNRLYWYRQTLGQGPEFLTYFQNEAQLEKSRLLSDRFSAERPKGSFSTLEIQRTEQGDSAMYLCASSSSRGTGELFFGEGSRLTVL.

CDR3 DNA sequence: TGTGCCAGCAGTTCGGGAGGGAGGGCCTCCTACGAGCAGTACTTC. It is translated as CASSSGGRASYEQYF. The V and J genes are TRBV27 and TRBJ2-7, with TRBD2 matching 8 bases. V gave up 4 bases and J gave up 0 bases; unmatched junction bases: 5. Germline assignment: CDR1 MNHEY and CDR2 SMNVEV (reference sequence). There are 15 residues in the CDR3.

The CDR3 coding sequence is TGTGCCAGCAGTTCCGGGACACATATATTCTACGAGCAGTACTTC. This codes for CASSSGTHIFYEQYF. The genes are TRBV25-1 and TRBJ2-7, with D possibly matching TRBD1 (6 bases). V was pared by 5 bases and J by 3 bases, with 17 bases between. The CDR3 contains 15 residues. Germline V gene sequence: CDR1 MGHDK, CDR2 SYGVNS.

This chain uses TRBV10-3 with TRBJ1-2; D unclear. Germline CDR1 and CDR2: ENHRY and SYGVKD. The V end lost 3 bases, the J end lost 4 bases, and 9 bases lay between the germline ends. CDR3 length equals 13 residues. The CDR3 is CAISEGLIYGYTF. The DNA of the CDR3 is TGTGCCATCAGTGAAGGACTGATCTATGGCTACACCTTC.

Written as DNA, the CDR3 is TGTGCCAGCAAACTAGCGGGGGGCGTAGATACGCAGTATTTT. Translated, it gives CASKLAGGVDTQYF. The chain employs TRBV28 and TRBJ2-3; 12 positions match TRBD2. The CDR3 is 14 residues long. V was clipped by 7 bases and J by 5 bases; unmatched bases: 4. Germline CDR1 reads MDHEN; CDR2 reads SYDVKM.

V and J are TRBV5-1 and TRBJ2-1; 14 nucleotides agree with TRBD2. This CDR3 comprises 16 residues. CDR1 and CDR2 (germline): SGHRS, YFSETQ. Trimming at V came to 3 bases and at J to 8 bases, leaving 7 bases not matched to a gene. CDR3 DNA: TGCGCCAGCAGCTCAAACGGACTAGCGGGGGGCTATGAGCAGTTCTTC. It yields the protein CASSSNGLAGGYEQFF. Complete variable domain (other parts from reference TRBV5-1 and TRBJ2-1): KAGVTQTPRYLIKTRGQQVTLSCSPISGHRSVSWYQQTPGQGLQFLFEYFSETQRNKGNFPGRFSGRQFSNSRSEMNVSTLELGDSALYLCASSSNGLAGGYEQFFGPGTRLTVL.

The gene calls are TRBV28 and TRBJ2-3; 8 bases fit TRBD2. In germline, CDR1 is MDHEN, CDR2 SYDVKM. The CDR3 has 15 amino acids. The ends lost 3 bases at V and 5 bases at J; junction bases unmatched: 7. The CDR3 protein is CASSFGGGRGDTQYF. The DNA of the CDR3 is TGTGCCAGCAGTTTCGGCGGGGGGCGGGGAGATACGCAGTATTTT.

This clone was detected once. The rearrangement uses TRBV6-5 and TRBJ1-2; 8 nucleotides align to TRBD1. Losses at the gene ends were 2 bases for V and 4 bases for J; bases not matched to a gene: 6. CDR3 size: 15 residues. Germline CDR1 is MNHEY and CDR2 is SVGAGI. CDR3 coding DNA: TGTGCCAGCAGTTACCAGGGACAGGCCGGCTATGGCTACACCTTC. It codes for CASSYQGQAGYGYTF.

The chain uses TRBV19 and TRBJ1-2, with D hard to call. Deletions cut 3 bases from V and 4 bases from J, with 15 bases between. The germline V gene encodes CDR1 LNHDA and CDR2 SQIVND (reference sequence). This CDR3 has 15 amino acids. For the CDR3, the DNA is TGTGCCAGTAGTATTCAGGAGGGCCCTACCTATGGCTACACCTTC. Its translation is CASSIQEGPTYGYTF.

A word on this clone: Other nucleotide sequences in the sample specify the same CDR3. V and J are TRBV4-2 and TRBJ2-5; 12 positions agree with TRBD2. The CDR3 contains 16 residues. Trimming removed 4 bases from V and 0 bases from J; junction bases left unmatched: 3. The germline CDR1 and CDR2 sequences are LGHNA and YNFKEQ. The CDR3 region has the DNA TGTGCCAGCAGCCGCGGGACTAGCGGGTACCAAGAGACCCAGTACTTC. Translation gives CASSRGTSGYQETQYF.

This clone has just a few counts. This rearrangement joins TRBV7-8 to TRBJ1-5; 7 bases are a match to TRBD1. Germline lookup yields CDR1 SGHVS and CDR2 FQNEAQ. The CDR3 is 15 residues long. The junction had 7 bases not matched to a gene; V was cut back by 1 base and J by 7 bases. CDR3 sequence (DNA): TGTGCCAGCAGCTTAGATCGAGGGGGCAGACAGCCCCAGCATTTT. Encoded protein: CASSLDRGGRQPQHF. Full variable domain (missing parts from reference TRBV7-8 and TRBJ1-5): GAGVSQSPRYKVAKRGQDVALRCDPISGHVSLFWYQQALGQGPEFLTYFQNEAQLDKSGLPSDRFFAERPEGSVSTLKIQRTQQEDSAVYLCASSLDRGGRQPQHFGDGTRLSIL.

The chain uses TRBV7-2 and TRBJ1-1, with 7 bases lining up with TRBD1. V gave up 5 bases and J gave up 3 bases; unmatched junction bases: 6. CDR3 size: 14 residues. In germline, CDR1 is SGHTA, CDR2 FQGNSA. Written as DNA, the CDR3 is TGTGCCAGCAGCCCAGCTACAGGGGACACTGAAGCTTTCTTT. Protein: CASSPATGDTEAFF.

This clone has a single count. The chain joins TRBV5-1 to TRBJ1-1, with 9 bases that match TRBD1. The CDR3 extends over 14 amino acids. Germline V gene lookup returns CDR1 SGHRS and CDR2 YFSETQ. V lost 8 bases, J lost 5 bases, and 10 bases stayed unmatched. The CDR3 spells CASQDDRGWTEAFF. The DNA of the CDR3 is TGCGCCAGTCAAGATGACAGGGGGTGGACTGAAGCTTTCTTT.

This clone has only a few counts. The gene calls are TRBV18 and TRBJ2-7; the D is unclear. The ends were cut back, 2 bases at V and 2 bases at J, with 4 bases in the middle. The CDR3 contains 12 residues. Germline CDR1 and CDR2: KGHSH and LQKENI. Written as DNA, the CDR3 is TGTGCCAGCTCACCAACAACCTACGAGCAGTACTTC. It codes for CASSPTTYEQYF.

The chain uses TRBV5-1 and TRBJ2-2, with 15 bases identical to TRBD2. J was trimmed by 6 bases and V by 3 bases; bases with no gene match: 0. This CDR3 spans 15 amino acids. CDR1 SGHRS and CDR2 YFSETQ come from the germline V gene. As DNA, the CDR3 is TGCGCCAGCAGCTGGACTAGCGGGGGGGCCGGGGAGCTGTTTTTT. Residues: CASSWTSGGAGELFF.

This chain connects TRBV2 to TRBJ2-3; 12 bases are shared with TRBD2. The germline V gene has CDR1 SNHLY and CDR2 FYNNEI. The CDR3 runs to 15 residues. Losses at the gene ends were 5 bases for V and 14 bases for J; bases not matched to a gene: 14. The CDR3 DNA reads TGTGCCAGCAGTCCCGGGACTAGCGGGCGGGCCTTGGGGTATTTT. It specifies CASSPGTSGRALGYF.

The DNA for the CDR3 is TGCGCCAGCAGCTTGCAGGGGTCGAACACTGAAGCTTTCTTT. It codes for CASSLQGSNTEAFF. This chain joins TRBV5-1 and TRBJ1-1, with D perhaps TRBD1 (6 bases). CDR3 length: 14 residues. CDR1 is SGHRS, CDR2 YFSETQ, per germline. Trimming took off 1 base at V and 1 base at J, with 8 bases between the two ends.

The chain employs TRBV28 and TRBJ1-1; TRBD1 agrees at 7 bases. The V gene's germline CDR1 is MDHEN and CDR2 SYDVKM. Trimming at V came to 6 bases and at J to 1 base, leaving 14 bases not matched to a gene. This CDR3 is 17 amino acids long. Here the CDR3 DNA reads TGTGCCAGCAGAGTCCCCGAAGCCGGGACAGCGAACACTGAAGCTTTCTTT. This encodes CASRVPEAGTANTEAFF. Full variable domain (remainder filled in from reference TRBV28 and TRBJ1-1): DVKVTQSSRYLVKRTGEKVFLECVQDMDHENMFWYRQDPGLGLRLIYFSYDVKMKEKGDIPEGYSVSREKKERFSLILESASTNQTSMYLCASRVPEAGTANTEAFFGQGTRLTVV.

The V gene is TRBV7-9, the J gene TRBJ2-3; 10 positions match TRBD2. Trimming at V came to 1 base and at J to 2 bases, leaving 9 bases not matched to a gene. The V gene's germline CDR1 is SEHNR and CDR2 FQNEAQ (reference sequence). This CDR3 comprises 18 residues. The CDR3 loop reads CASSLGYLAGVPTDTQYF. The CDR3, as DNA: TGTGCCAGCAGCTTAGGGTATCTAGCGGGGGTGCCCACAGATACGCAGTATTTT.

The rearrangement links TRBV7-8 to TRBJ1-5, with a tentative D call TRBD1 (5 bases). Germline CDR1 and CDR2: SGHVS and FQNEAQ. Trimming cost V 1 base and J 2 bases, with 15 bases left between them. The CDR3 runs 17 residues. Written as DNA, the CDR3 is TGTGCCAGCAGCTTAGGCGGGGGGGTCCCGGGCAATCAGCCCCAGCATTTT. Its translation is CASSLGGGVPGNQPQHF.

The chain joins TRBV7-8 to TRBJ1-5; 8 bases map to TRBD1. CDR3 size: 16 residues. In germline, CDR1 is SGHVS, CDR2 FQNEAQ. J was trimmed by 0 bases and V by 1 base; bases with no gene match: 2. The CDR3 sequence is CASSLGDRNSNQPQHF. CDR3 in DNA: TGTGCCAGCAGCTTAGGGGACAGGAATAGCAATCAGCCCCAGCATTTT. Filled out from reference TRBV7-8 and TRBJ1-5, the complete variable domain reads GAGVSQSPRYKVAKRGQDVALRCDPISGHVSLFWYQQALGQGPEFLTYFQNEAQLDKSGLPSDRFFAERPEGSVSTLKIQRTQQEDSAVYLCASSLGDRNSNQPQHFGDGTRLSIL.